This note documents a single T cell receptor (beta chain) sequence. Antigen specificity is unknown. Mismatch repair deficiency was confirmed in all patients, by PCR or immunohistochemistry. This sample is drawn from a study of PD-1 blockade in mismatch repair-deficient tumors. Background on the study: Patients had about 13 mismatch repair-deficient cancer types and were previously treated and progressing. General study results and limits: Tumor-resident clones, often undetectable pretreatment in blood, expanded then contracted after pembrolizumab.

Profiling relied on immunoSEQ multiplex PCR, and the TCRdb table lists in-frame clones only, not all of them. Found here are under 150,000 clones, more than 70% of them singletons; the top ten hold 12%. V was cut by 1 base and J by 2 bases, with 9 bases left in between. Germline V gene sequence: CDR1 SEHNR, CDR2 FQNEAQ (reference sequence). This CDR3 has 15 residues. The V gene is TRBV7-9, the J gene TRBJ2-1; a possible D gene is TRBD1 (5 bases). The clonotype originates from an adult with mismatch repair-deficient cancer. Specimen: peripheral blood, collected 72 weeks after starting pembrolizumab. The CDR3 DNA is TGTGCCAGCAGCTTAGTCACAGGTACCTACAATGAGCAGTTCTTC. Protein: CASSLVTGTYNEQFF. The full variable domain, its missing parts supplied by reference TRBV7-9 and TRBJ2-1, is DTGVSQNPRHKITKRGQNVTFRCDPISEHNRLYWYRQTLGQGPEFLTYFQNEAQLEKSRLLSDRFSAERPKGSFSTLEIQRTEQGDSAMYLCASSLVTGTYNEQFFGPGTRLTVL.